This T cell receptor beta chain comes out of a study of tumor-infiltrating lymphocytes in primary liver carcinoma (dated by TCRdb to about 2017). Background for the entire study: Between November 2015 and March 2016, a handful of patients in China with histopathologically diagnosed primary liver carcinoma had their tumors surgically resected. Of the five patients, three men and two women aged 30 to 69 years, four had hepatocellular carcinoma and one had combined HCC and intrahepatic cholangiocarcinoma. The tumors of the five patients were staged as T1-T3 N0M0, with maximum diameters ranging from about 4 to 11 cm. Each sample produced about 3.5 to 7.13 million productive TCRbeta reads, and read depth showed no significant difference between tissue types. TCRbeta repertoire sequencing, expression microarrays and whole-exome sequencing were combined in the study across five regions of each liver tumor, with adjacent normal tissue and blood also included. A total of approximately 35 specimens from 5 patients underwent TCRbeta repertoire sequencing, comprising 25 tumor regions, 5 adjacent noncancerous liver tissues and 5 peripheral blood samples. Technical replicate repertoires showed high reproducibility, with mean shared-clone rates roughly 0.88 and correlation coefficients above 0.95.

The paper's findings and limits, for the study overall: Because the samples were bulk and unsorted, CD4+ and CD8+ T cell repertoires could not be compared. A significantly larger repertoire fraction was made up by the top 250 clones in tumors than in blood (p = 0.039). Because sequencing covered only the TCR beta chain and unpaired alpha chains were not captured, true repertoire diversity is likely underestimated. Pairs of tumor regions showed greater repertoire overlap (mean about 35%) than tumor-adjacent pairs (about 17%) or tumor-blood pairs (around 15%), which is consistent with antigen-driven expansion. With just four or five patients in the study, the authors point out that the findings should be validated in a larger study.

A constant-region primer and ProtoScript II reverse transcriptase were used to reverse-transcribe TCRbeta-specific cDNA from roughly 0.55 ug total RNA. Three nested multiplex PCR rounds, following a slightly modified ARM-PCR procedure, were used to build the TCRbeta libraries. The first two PCR rounds used multiplex TRBV1-TRBV30 forward primers with a Cbeta reverse primer, each for about 11 cycles. Sample barcodes and Illumina adapters were attached in a final 25-cycle PCR using Deep VentR polymerase. Before sequencing, amplicons of 200-500 bp were purified from gel using a QIAquick gel extraction kit. An Illumina HiSeq 2500 was used to sequence the TCRbeta amplicons, generating 250-bp paired-end reads. The original pipeline was this. Quality trimming of reads was performed with Trimmomatic v0.33, and paired reads were merged with FLASH v1.2.11 so that full CDR3 sequences could be recovered. V, D and J germline segments were assigned to the rearranged TCRbeta sequences by MiGEC v1.2.1b. Clonotype statistics and Shannon-Wiener diversity indices were calculated with VDJtools v1.0.0. Except for diversity analysis, only each sample's 250 most abundant clonotypes were used in subsequent analyses to reduce sampling bias. TCRdb passed the public sequencing reads through fastp at Q25 and MiXCR, retaining productive beta sequences. Rows with a matching CDR3 protein are joined into one entry that keeps the most common DNA and genes. The V and J calls and clone size come from TCRdb's table, not from the authors' own analysis. The sample yields fewer than 350,000 distinct CDR3 sequences; approximately 60% were counted once. Approximately 9% of the sample lies in the top ten.

RNA from unsorted whole blood was extracted with TRIzol reagent, and germline DNA was obtained with the DNeasy Blood & Tissue kit. Chronic HBV infection was present in the patients, and the patients were treatment-naive at sampling. About 3.7 milliliters of peripheral blood were collected into K2EDTA tubes before surgery. As for this clonotype: Its antigen remains undetermined. No qualities accompany the bases; no much larger clone lies one base away.

Compared with germline, V lacks 5 bases and J lacks 5 bases; bases without a gene match: 12. Counted from cysteine to phenylalanine, this CDR3 has 17 amino acids. CDR3 DNA only is kept here, 51 bases in frame from base 1. The sequenced sample was peripheral blood. Recombination connected TRBV12-3 or TRBV12-4 to TRBJ2-7; 13 middle bases align to TRBD2. The TCR was taken from a man aged 40-49 years with primary liver carcinoma and hepatitis B virus infection. The DNA sequence is given as TGTGCCAGCAGTCCCCGGACTAGCGGGAGATTTAAGGACGAGCAGTACTTC. Translation gives CASSPRTSGRFKDEQYF.